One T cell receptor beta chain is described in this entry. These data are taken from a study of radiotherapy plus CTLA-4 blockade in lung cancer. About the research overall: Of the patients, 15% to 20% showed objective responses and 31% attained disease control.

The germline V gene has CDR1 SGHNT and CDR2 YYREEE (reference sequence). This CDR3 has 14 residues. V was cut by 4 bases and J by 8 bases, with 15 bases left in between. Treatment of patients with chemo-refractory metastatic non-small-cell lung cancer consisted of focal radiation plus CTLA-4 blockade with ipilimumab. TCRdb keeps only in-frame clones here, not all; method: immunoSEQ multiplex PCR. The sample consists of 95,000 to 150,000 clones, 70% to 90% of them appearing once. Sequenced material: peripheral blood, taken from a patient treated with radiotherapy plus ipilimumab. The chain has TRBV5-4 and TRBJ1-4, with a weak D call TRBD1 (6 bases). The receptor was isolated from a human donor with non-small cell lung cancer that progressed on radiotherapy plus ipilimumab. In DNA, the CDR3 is TGTGCCAGCAGCCCCGCCAGGGGCGAGGAAAAACTGTTTTTT. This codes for CASSPARGEEKLFF.